Following are 5 T cell receptor beta chains from one sample sequenced in a study of blood T cell repertoires in COVID-19. Sequenced by immunoSEQ multiplex PCR; TCRdb stores in-frame clones only, minus some. The sample includes about 35,000 clones, over 75% seen only once; the top ten take 42%. The sample was peripheral blood. These receptor sequences come from a human donor in a cohort sampled during active or convalescent COVID-19. The donor label of this sample is uncertain.

CDR3 DNA: TGTGCCTGGAGATCATCGACAGTTTATGGCTACACCTTC. Its translation: CAWRSSTVYGYTF. The chain couples TRBV30 to TRBJ1-2; the D gene is possibly TRBD1 (5 bases). V dropped 3 bases and J dropped 5 bases, with 13 bases sitting between them. The CDR3 has 13 amino acids. CDR1 is GTSNPN and CDR2 is SVGIG in the germline V gene (reference sequence).

The V gene is TRBV30, the J gene TRBJ1-5; D gene unclear. The CDR3 has 13 residues. Trimming pared 1 base from V and 3 bases from J, leaving 7 bases between. Germline-derived CDR1 and CDR2 are GTSNPN and SVGIG (reference sequence). CDR3 amino acids: CAWSERDNQPQHF. The CDR3 coding sequence is TGTGCCTGGAGTGAGAGGGACAATCAGCCCCAGCATTTT.

This clone was detected a few times. J is TRBJ2-7 and V is TRBV7-9; 10 bases map to TRBD2. V was pared by 1 base and J by 4 bases, with 4 bases of the junction left unmatched. The CDR3 runs 15 residues. Germline CDR1 and CDR2: SEHNR and FQNEAQ (reference sequence). The CDR3 sequence: CASSLEGLAEYEQYF. The CDR3 coding sequence is TGTGCCAGCAGCTTAGAAGGACTAGCGGAATACGAGCAGTACTTC.

This chain uses TRBV6-2 or TRBV6-3 with TRBJ1-2, with unresolved D. Germline CDR1 MNHEY, CDR2 SVGEGT. This CDR3 is 13 amino acids long. V was shortened by 5 bases and J by 6 bases, with 13 bases between the two germline ends. CDR3 region: CASSPEITNGYTF. DNA for the CDR3: TGTGCCAGCAGTCCGGAGATCACTAATGGCTACACCTTC.

The V call is TRBV6-5, the J call TRBJ1-2; D is ambiguous. V dropped 6 bases and J dropped 4 bases, with 18 bases sitting between them. Germline CDR1 reads MNHEY; CDR2 reads SVGAGI. The CDR3 consists of 15 residues. CDR3 residues: CASRAGEAFPYGYTF. The CDR3 nucleotides read TGTGCCAGCAGAGCCGGAGAGGCCTTCCCCTATGGCTACACCTTC.